Listed below are T cell receptor beta chains from one sample, sequenced in a study of T cells in Graves' hyperthyroidism and ophthalmopathy. TCRdb reprocessed the multiplex PCR reads with MiXCR, giving one entry per CDR3 protein. The profile shows 400,000 to 550,000 distinct CDR3 sequences, roughly a quarter of them singletons. The source material was blood. These receptors were collected from a woman in her twenties or thirties with Graves' ophthalmopathy. The CDR3 runs from the conserved cysteine through the conserved F or W. D genes are given only for firm matches. Rows give clone size only sometimes, using once, few, many, or a class for an expanded clone.

clone_size: many; v_call: TRBV20-1; cdr3_length: 13; j_call: TRBJ2-5; d_call: TRBD1; cdr3_aa: CSAIRDRQETQYF; cdr3_nt: TGCAGTGCTATCCGGGACAGGCAAGAGACCCAGTACTTC
clone_size: few; v_call: TRBV6-1; cdr3_length: 15; j_call: TRBJ1-2; d_call: .; cdr3_aa: CASRLYRDPNYGYTF; cdr3_nt: TGTGCCAGCAGACTATACCGGGATCCTAACTATGGCTACACCTTC
clone_size: few; v_call: TRBV29-1; cdr3_length: 13; j_call: TRBJ2-7; d_call: .; cdr3_aa: CSVINRWTYEQYF; cdr3_nt: TGCAGCGTTATAAACAGGTGGACCTACGAGCAGTACTTC
clone_size: .; v_call: TRBV6-5; cdr3_length: 15; j_call: TRBJ1-2; d_call: TRBD1; cdr3_aa: CASSYYRTGGSGYTF; cdr3_nt: TGTGCCAGCAGTTACTACCGGACAGGGGGCTCTGGCTACACCTTC
clone_size: .; v_call: TRBV12-3/TRBV12-4; cdr3_length: 16; j_call: TRBJ1-3; d_call: TRBD1; cdr3_aa: CASSRQGPIAGNTIYF; cdr3_nt: TGTGCCAGCAGTAGACAGGGCCCCATCGCTGGAAACACCATATATTTT
clone_size: .; v_call: TRBV7-3; cdr3_length: 15; j_call: TRBJ1-1; d_call: .; cdr3_aa: CASSYKGLGNTEAFF; cdr3_nt: TGTGCCAGCAGCTATAAGGGTCTGGGTAACACTGAAGCTTTCTTT
clone_size: .; v_call: TRBV5-1; cdr3_length: 14; j_call: TRBJ1-2; d_call: .; cdr3_aa: CASSLQGLLYGYTF; cdr3_nt: TGCGCCAGCAGCTTACAGGGTCTCCTCTATGGCTACACCTTC
clone_size: .; v_call: TRBV6-2/TRBV6-3; cdr3_length: 15; j_call: TRBJ1-1; d_call: .; cdr3_aa: CASSYRTIPSVEAFF; cdr3_nt: TGTGCCAGCAGTTACCGGACAATTCCCTCGGTTGAAGCTTTCTTT
clone_size: many; v_call: TRBV7-8; cdr3_length: 15; j_call: TRBJ1-5; d_call: TRBD1; cdr3_aa: CASNQGAQGNQPQHF; cdr3_nt: TGTGCCAGTAACCAGGGGGCGCAGGGCAATCAGCCCCAGCATTTT
clone_size: .; v_call: TRBV27; cdr3_length: 14; j_call: TRBJ2-5; d_call: .; cdr3_aa: CASRTRTYQETQYF; cdr3_nt: TGTGCCAGCAGGACGAGGACATACCAAGAGACCCAGTACTTC
clone_size: many; v_call: TRBV24-1; cdr3_length: 15; j_call: TRBJ1-2; d_call: .; cdr3_aa: CATSGPIPTGYGYTF; cdr3_nt: TGTGCCACCAGTGGTCCGATACCCACCGGATATGGCTACACCTTC
clone_size: many; v_call: TRBV20-1; cdr3_length: 13; j_call: TRBJ2-5; d_call: .; cdr3_aa: CSALLGGQETQYF; cdr3_nt: TGCAGTGCCCTATTGGGTGGGCAAGAGACCCAGTACTTC
clone_size: once; v_call: TRBV15; cdr3_length: 17; j_call: TRBJ2-5; d_call: .; cdr3_aa: CATSRALGQGPSETQYF; cdr3_nt: TGTGCCACCAGCAGAGCTCTGGGGCAGGGACCATCCGAGACCCAGTACTTC
clone_size: many; v_call: TRBV6-2/TRBV6-3; cdr3_length: 15; j_call: TRBJ2-7; d_call: .; cdr3_aa: CASSSGPEIPYEQYF; cdr3_nt: TGTGCCAGCAGTTCGGGACCCGAGATCCCTTACGAGCAGTACTTC
clone_size: many; v_call: TRBV4-1; cdr3_length: 12; j_call: TRBJ1-5; d_call: .; cdr3_aa: CASSLAGGPQHF; cdr3_nt: TGCGCCAGCAGCCTAGCTGGTGGGCCCCAGCATTTT
clone_size: many; v_call: TRBV11-2; cdr3_length: 15; j_call: TRBJ2-5; d_call: .; cdr3_aa: CASTYRGRGQETQYF; cdr3_nt: TGTGCCAGCACATACAGGGGGAGGGGACAAGAGACCCAGTACTTC
clone_size: .; v_call: TRBV5-1; cdr3_length: 12; j_call: TRBJ2-5; d_call: TRBD1; cdr3_aa: CASRYRGETQYF; cdr3_nt: TGCGCCAGCAGATACAGGGGCGAGACCCAGTACTTC
clone_size: many; v_call: TRBV20-1; cdr3_length: 16; j_call: TRBJ2-7; d_call: TRBD1; cdr3_aa: CSAPRRGTGSSYEQYF; cdr3_nt: TGCAGTGCTCCCCGAAGGGGGACAGGGTCATCCTACGAGCAGTACTTC
clone_size: many; v_call: TRBV20-1; cdr3_length: 14; j_call: TRBJ2-7; d_call: .; cdr3_aa: CSASFTGKHYEQYF; cdr3_nt: TGCAGTGCTAGCTTTACCGGGAAGCACTACGAGCAGTACTTC
clone_size: once; v_call: TRBV5-4; cdr3_length: 16; j_call: TRBJ1-2; d_call: TRBD1; cdr3_aa: CASSLSLTGDLGGYTF; cdr3_nt: TGTGCCAGCAGTCTCTCTCTGACAGGGGATTTGGGTGGCTACACCTTC
clone_size: few; v_call: TRBV20-1; cdr3_length: 13; j_call: TRBJ1-1; d_call: .; cdr3_aa: CSARVGMPTEAFF; cdr3_nt: TGCAGTGCTAGAGTAGGGATGCCCACTGAAGCTTTCTTT
clone_size: .; v_call: TRBV19; cdr3_length: 14; j_call: TRBJ1-2; d_call: .; cdr3_aa: CASSRGGVTYGYTF; cdr3_nt: TGTGCCAGTAGTAGGGGAGGAGTGACCTATGGCTACACCTTC
clone_size: .; v_call: TRBV6-5; cdr3_length: 17; j_call: TRBJ1-2; d_call: TRBD1; cdr3_aa: CAGSYPGQGGGDYGYTF; cdr3_nt: TGTGCCGGCAGTTACCCCGGACAGGGCGGCGGAGACTATGGCTACACCTTC
clone_size: many; v_call: TRBV20-1; cdr3_length: 13; j_call: TRBJ1-5; d_call: .; cdr3_aa: CSAGRGADQPQHF; cdr3_nt: TGCAGTGCTGGGAGGGGTGCGGATCAGCCCCAGCATTTT
clone_size: many; v_call: TRBV7-3; cdr3_length: 13; j_call: TRBJ1-5; d_call: .; cdr3_aa: CASSLGDDQPQHF; cdr3_nt: TGTGCCAGCAGCTTAGGGGACGATCAGCCCCAGCATTTT
clone_size: many; v_call: TRBV28; cdr3_length: 14; j_call: TRBJ1-5; d_call: .; cdr3_aa: CASSSNRVNQPQHF; cdr3_nt: TGTGCCAGCAGTTCAAACAGAGTCAATCAGCCCCAGCATTTT
clone_size: many; v_call: TRBV2; cdr3_length: 14; j_call: TRBJ1-1; d_call: .; cdr3_aa: CASSEGQGGTEAFF; cdr3_nt: TGTGCCAGCAGTGAAGGCCAGGGTGGGACTGAAGCTTTCTTT
clone_size: many; v_call: TRBV6-5; cdr3_length: 13; j_call: TRBJ2-7; d_call: .; cdr3_aa: CASSLARVYEQYF; cdr3_nt: TGTGCCAGCAGTTTGGCCAGGGTTTACGAGCAGTACTTC
clone_size: many; v_call: TRBV6-2/TRBV6-3; cdr3_length: 12; j_call: TRBJ2-7; d_call: .; cdr3_aa: CASSGTTPHLDF; cdr3_nt: TGTGCCAGCAGTGGGACAACCCCCCACTTGGACTTC
clone_size: .; v_call: TRBV2; cdr3_length: 13; j_call: TRBJ2-7; d_call: .; cdr3_aa: CASSVSSNREQYF; cdr3_nt: TGTGCCAGCAGTGTGTCATCTAATCGCGAGCAGTACTTC
clone_size: many; v_call: TRBV6-1; cdr3_length: 15; j_call: TRBJ2-7; d_call: TRBD1; cdr3_aa: CASTRGSQGAREQYF; cdr3_nt: TGTGCCAGCACCCGAGGGTCACAGGGGGCCCGCGAGCAGTACTTC
clone_size: many; v_call: TRBV6-2/TRBV6-3; cdr3_length: 14; j_call: TRBJ2-7; d_call: .; cdr3_aa: CASSYFAGSYEQYF; cdr3_nt: TGTGCCAGCAGTTACTTTGCAGGCTCGTACGAGCAGTACTTC
clone_size: many; v_call: TRBV16; cdr3_length: 16; j_call: TRBJ1-5; d_call: .; cdr3_aa: CASSQSRSTDNQPQHF; cdr3_nt: TGTGCCAGCAGCCAATCGAGATCCACCGACAATCAGCCCCAGCATTTT
clone_size: many; v_call: TRBV28; cdr3_length: 15; j_call: TRBJ2-6; d_call: .; cdr3_aa: CASCDRPGGANVLTF; cdr3_nt: TGTGCCAGCTGCGACAGGCCGGGGGGGGCCAACGTCCTGACTTTC
clone_size: many; v_call: TRBV28; cdr3_length: 18; j_call: TRBJ2-2; d_call: TRBD2; cdr3_aa: CASSLPPPSGGPPGELFF; cdr3_nt: TGTGCCAGCAGTTTACCTCCCCCTAGCGGGGGCCCCCCCGGGGAGCTGTTTTTT
clone_size: few; v_call: TRBV20-1; cdr3_length: 15; j_call: TRBJ1-5; d_call: .; cdr3_aa: CSVLGGFHSNQPQHF; cdr3_nt: TGCAGTGTGTTAGGGGGATTCCATAGCAATCAGCCCCAGCATTTT
clone_size: many; v_call: TRBV12-3/TRBV12-4; cdr3_length: 14; j_call: TRBJ2-5; d_call: .; cdr3_aa: CASSLLQPQETQYF; cdr3_nt: TGTGCCAGCAGTTTATTACAGCCGCAAGAGACCCAGTACTTC
clone_size: many; v_call: TRBV10-1; cdr3_length: 18; j_call: TRBJ2-2; d_call: .; cdr3_aa: CASSESTSAGDVLGLMFF; cdr3_nt: TGCGCCAGCAGTGAGTCGACTAGTGCTGGGGACGTCTTAGGTTTGATGTTTTTT
clone_size: .; v_call: TRBV20-1; cdr3_length: 13; j_call: TRBJ2-7; d_call: TRBD2; cdr3_aa: CSARGLAGWEQYF; cdr3_nt: TGCAGTGCTAGAGGGCTAGCGGGCTGGGAGCAGTACTTC